This T cell receptor (beta chain) was captured in a study of T cell responses to AZD1222 COVID-19 vaccine. Method: immunoSEQ multiplex PCR; TCRdb's copy keeps in-frame clones and lacks some. The sample yields about 160,000 clones, 91% seen once. With regard to this clone: Its matching antigen is unknown.

Whole-study findings and limits: Targeting of unmutated variant regions was reportedly seen in nearly half of spike-specific TCRs. Spike-specific TCR breadth and depth were elevated following two AZD1222 doses.

V was pared by 4 bases and J by 0 bases, with 9 bases between. The CDR3 extends over 14 amino acids. From germline, CDR1 is GTSNPN and CDR2 SVGIG (reference sequence). Source: peripheral blood, taken on day 0 of AZD1222 vaccination. The clonotype was recovered from an adult in good health. The chain has TRBV30 and TRBJ2-2, with D unresolved. The CDR3 DNA follows: TGTGCCTGGAAATCCCTCTCGAACACCGGGGAGCTGTTTTTT. Translated: CAWKSLSNTGELFF.